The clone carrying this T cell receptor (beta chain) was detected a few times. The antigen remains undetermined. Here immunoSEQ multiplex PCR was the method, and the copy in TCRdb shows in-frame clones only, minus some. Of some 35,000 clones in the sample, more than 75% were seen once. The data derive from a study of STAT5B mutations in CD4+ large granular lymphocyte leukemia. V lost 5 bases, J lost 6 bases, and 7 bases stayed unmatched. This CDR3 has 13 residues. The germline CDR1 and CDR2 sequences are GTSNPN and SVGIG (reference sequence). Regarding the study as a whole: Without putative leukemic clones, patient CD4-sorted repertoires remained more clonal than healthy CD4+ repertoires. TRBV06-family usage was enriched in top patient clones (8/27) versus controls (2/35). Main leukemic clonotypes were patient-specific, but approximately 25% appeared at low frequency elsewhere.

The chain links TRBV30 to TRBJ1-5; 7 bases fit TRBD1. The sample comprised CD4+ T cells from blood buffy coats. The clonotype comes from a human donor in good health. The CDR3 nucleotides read TGTGCCTGGGAGACAGGGAACGGTCAGCCCCAGCATTTT. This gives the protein CAWETGNGQPQHF.